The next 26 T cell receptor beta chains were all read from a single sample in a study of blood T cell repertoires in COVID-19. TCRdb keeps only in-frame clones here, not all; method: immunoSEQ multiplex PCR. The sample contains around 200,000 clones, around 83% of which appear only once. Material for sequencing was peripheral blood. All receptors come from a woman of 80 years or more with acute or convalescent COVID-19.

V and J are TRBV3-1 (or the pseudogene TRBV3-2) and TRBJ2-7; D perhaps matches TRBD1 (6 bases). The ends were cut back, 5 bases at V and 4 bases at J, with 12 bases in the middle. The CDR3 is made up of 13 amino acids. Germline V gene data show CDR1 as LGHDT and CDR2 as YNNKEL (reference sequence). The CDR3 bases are TGTGCCAGCAGCATGAAGGGGGTTTACGAGCAGTACTTC. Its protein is CASSMKGVYEQYF.

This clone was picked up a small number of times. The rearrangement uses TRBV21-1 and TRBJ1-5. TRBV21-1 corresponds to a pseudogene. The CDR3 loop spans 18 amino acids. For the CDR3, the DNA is TGTGCCAGCAGCCAAGGGAGGGATCTCTCCCTCGTCAATCAGCCCCAGCATTTT. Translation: CASSQGRDLSLVNQPQHF.

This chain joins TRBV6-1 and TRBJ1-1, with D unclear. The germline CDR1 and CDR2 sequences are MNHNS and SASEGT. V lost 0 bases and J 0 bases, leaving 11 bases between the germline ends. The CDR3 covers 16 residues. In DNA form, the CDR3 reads TGTGCCAGCAGTGAAGCGGCATTCCTCATGAACACTGAAGCTTTCTTT. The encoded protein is CASSEAAFLMNTEAFF.

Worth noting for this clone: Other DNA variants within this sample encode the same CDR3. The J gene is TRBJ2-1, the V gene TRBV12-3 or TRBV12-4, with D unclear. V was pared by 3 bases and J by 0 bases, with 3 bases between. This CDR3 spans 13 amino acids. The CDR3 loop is CASSFGSYNEQFF. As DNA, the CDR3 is TGTGCCAGCAGTTTCGGCTCCTACAATGAGCAGTTCTTC.

The CDR3: CAWKIGGSSYEQYF. CDR3 coding DNA: TGTGCCTGGAAAATCGGCGGGAGCTCCTACGAGCAGTACTTC. This rearrangement joins TRBV30 to TRBJ2-7, with 7 positions matching TRBD2. The V and J ends lost 4 bases and 0 bases, in that order; junction bases with no gene match: 6. Germline CDR1 is GTSNPN and CDR2 is SVGIG (reference sequence). The CDR3 has 14 amino acids.

The CDR3 reads CSASSTSGAHNEQFF. CDR3 DNA sequence: TGCAGTGCTAGTTCGACTAGCGGAGCTCACAATGAGCAGTTCTTC. This chain connects TRBV20-1 to TRBJ2-1, with 9 positions matching TRBD2. There are 15 residues in the CDR3. Germline V gene lookup returns CDR1 DFQATT and CDR2 SNEGSKA (reference sequence). With V trimmed by 3 bases and J by 5 bases, 8 bases remained unmatched.

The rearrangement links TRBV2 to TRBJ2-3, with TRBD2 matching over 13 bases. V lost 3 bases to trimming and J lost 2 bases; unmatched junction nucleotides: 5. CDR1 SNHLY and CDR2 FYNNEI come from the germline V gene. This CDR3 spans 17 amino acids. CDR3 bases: TGTGCCAGCAGTGATCCGGGACTAGCGGGACCCACAGATACGCAGTATTTT. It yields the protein CASSDPGLAGPTDTQYF. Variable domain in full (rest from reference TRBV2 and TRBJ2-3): EPEVTQTPSHQVTQMGQEVILRCVPISNHLYFYWYRQILGQKVEFLVSFYNNEISEKSEIFDDQFSVERPDGSNFTLKIRSTKLEDSAMYFCASSDPGLAGPTDTQYFGPGTRLTVL.

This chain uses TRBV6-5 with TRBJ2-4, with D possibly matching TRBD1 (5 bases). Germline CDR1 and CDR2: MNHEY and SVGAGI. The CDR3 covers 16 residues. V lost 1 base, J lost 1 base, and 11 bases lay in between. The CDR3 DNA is TGTGCCAGCAGTTACTATCCAGGGATGGCCAAAAACATTCAGTACTTC. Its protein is CASSYYPGMAKNIQYF.

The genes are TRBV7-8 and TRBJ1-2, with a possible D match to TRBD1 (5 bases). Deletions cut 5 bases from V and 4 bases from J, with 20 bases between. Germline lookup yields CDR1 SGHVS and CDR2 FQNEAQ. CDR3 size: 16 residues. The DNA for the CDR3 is TGTGCCAGCAGCCTGATGCGAATTAAGGGACTCTATGGCTACACCTTC. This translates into CASSLMRIKGLYGYTF.

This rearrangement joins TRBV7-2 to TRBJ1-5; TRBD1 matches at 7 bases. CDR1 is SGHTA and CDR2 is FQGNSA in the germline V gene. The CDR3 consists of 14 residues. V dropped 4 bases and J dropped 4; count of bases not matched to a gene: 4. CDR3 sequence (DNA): TGTGCCAGCAGCTCGGGACAGCCTAATCAGCCCCAGCATTTT. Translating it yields CASSSGQPNQPQHF.

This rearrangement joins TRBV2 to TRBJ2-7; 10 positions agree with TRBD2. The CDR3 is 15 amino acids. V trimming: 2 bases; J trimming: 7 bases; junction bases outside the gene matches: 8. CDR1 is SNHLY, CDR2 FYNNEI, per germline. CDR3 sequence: CASSESGRALREQYF. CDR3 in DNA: TGTGCCAGCAGTGAAAGCGGGAGGGCTCTACGAGAGCAGTACTTC.

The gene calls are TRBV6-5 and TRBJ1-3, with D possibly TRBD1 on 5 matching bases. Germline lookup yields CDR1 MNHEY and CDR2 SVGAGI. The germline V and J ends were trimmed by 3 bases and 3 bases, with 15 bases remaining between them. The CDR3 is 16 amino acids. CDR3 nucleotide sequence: TGTGCCAGCAGTTATAATGGGCAGGGAGGTGGAAACACCATATATTTT. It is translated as CASSYNGQGGGNTIYF.

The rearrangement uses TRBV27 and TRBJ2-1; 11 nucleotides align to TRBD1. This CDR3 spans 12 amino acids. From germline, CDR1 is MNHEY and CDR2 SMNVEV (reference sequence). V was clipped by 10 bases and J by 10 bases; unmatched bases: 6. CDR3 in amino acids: CATGTGGREQFF. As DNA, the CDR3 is TGTGCCACTGGGACAGGGGGACGGGAGCAGTTCTTC.

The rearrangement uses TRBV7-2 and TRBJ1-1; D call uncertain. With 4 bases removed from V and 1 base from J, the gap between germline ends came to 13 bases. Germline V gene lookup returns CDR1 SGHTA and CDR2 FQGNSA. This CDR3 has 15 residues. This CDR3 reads CASSSLPGKNTEAFF. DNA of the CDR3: TGTGCCAGCAGCTCCCTTCCGGGGAAGAACACTGAAGCTTTCTTT. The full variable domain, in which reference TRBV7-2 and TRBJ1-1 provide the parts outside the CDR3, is GAGVSQSPSNKVTEKGKDVELRCDPISGHTALYWYRQSLGQGLEFLIYFQGNSAPDKSGLPSDRFSAERTGGSVSTLTIQRTQQEDSAVYLCASSSLPGKNTEAFFGQGTRLTVV.

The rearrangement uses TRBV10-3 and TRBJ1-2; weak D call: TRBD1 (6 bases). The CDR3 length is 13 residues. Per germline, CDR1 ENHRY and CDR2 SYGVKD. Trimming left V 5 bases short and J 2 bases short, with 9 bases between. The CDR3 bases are TGTGCCATCAGTAGACAGGACAACTATGGCTACACCTTC. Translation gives CAISRQDNYGYTF.

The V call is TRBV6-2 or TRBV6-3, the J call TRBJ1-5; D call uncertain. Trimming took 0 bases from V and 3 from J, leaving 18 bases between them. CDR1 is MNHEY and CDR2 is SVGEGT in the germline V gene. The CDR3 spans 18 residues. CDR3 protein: CASSYSTVGASFNQPQHF. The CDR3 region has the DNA TGTGCCAGCAGTTACTCGACCGTAGGAGCCAGCTTCAATCAGCCCCAGCATTTT.

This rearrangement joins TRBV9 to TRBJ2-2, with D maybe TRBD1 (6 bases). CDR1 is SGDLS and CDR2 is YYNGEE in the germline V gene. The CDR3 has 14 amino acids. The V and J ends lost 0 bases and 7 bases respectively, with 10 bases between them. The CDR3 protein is CASSVDRVDGELFF. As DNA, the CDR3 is TGTGCCAGCAGCGTAGACAGGGTAGACGGGGAGCTGTTTTTT.

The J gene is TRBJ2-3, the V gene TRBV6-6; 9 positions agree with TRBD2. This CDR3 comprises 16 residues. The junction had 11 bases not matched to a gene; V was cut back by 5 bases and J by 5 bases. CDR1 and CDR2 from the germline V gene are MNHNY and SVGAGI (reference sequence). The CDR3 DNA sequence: TGTGCCAGCAGTACTCTAGCGGGGAAGAGGAAAGATACGCAGTATTTT. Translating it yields CASSTLAGKRKDTQYF.

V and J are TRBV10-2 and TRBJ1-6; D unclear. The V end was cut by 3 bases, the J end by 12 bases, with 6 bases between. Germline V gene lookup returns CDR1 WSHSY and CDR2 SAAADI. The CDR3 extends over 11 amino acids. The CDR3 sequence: CASSDRGPLHF. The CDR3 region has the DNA TGCGCCAGCAGTGACCGCGGACCCCTCCACTTT.

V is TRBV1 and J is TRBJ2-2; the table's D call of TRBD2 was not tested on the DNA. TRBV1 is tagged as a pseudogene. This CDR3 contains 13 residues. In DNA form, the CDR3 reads TGCACCAAAACTTACCTCAACACCGGGGAGCTGTTTTTT. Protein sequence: CTKTYLNTGELFF.

CDR3: CASSTQGALLETQYF. CDR3 DNA sequence: TGTGCCAGCAGCACACAGGGGGCATTGTTAGAGACCCAGTACTTC. V is TRBV7-8 and J is TRBJ2-5, with 9 nucleotides matching TRBD1. The V segment lost 5 bases and the J segment 4 bases; nucleotides outside the gene matches: 8. The V gene's germline CDR1 is SGHVS and CDR2 FQNEAQ. This CDR3 contains 15 residues. The full variable domain, in which reference TRBV7-8 and TRBJ2-5 provide the parts outside the CDR3, is GAGVSQSPRYKVAKRGQDVALRCDPISGHVSLFWYQQALGQGPEFLTYFQNEAQLDKSGLPSDRFFAERPEGSVSTLKIQRTQQEDSAVYLCASSTQGALLETQYFGPGTRLLVL.

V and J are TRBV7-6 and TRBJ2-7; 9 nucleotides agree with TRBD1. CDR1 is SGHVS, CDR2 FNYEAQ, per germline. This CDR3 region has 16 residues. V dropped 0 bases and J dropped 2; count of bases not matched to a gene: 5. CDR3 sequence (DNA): TGTGCCAGCAGCTTAGCGGTTTGGACAGGGGCCTACGAGCAGTACTTC. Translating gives CASSLAVWTGAYEQYF. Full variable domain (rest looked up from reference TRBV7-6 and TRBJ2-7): GAGVSQSPRYKVTKRGQDVALRCDPISGHVSLYWYRQALGQGPEFLTYFNYEAQQDKSGLPNDRFSAERPEGSISTLTIQRTEQRDSAMYRCASSLAVWTGAYEQYFGPGTRLTVT.

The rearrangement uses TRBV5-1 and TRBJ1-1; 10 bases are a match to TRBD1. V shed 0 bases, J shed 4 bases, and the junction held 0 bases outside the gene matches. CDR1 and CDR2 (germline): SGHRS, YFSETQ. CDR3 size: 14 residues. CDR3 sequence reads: CASSLGDRGTEAFF. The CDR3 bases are TGCGCCAGCAGCTTGGGGGACAGGGGCACTGAAGCTTTCTTT. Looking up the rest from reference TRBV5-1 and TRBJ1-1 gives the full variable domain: KAGVTQTPRYLIKTRGQQVTLSCSPISGHRSVSWYQQTPGQGLQFLFEYFSETQRNKGNFPGRFSGRQFSNSRSEMNVSTLELGDSALYLCASSLGDRGTEAFFGQGTRLTVV.

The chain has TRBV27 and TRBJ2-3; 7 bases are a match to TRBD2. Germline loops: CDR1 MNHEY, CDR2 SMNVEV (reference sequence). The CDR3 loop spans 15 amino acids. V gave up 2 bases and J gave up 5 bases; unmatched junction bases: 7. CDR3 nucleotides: TGTGCCAGCAGTTTAGCGGGAGTTGTCATAGATACGCAGTATTTT. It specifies CASSLAGVVIDTQYF.

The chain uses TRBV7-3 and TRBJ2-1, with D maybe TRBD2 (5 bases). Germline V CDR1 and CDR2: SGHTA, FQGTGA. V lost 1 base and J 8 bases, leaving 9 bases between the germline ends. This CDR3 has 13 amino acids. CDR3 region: CASSLMASYEQFF. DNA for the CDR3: TGTGCCAGCAGCTTAATGGCTAGCTATGAGCAGTTCTTC.

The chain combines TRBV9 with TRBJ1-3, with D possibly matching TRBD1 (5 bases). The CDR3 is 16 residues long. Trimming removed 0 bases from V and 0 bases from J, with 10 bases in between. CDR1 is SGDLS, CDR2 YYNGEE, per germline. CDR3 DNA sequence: TGTGCCAGCAGCGTAGTAGGGGTCGGCTCTGGAAACACCATATATTTT. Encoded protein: CASSVVGVGSGNTIYF.